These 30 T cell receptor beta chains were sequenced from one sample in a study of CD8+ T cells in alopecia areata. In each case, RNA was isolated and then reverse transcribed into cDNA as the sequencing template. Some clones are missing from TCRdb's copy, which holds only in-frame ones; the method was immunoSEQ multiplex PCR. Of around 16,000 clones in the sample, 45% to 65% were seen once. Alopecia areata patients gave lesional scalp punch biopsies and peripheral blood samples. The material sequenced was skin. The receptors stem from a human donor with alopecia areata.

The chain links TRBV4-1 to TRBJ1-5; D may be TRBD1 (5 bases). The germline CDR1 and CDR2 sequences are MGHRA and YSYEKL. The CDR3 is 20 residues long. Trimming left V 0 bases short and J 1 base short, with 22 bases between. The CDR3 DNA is TGCGCCAGCAGCCAAGATCGGGCCTCCGGGGCGTCAGGGAGCAATCAGCCCCAGCATTTT. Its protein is CASSQDRASGASGSNQPQHF.

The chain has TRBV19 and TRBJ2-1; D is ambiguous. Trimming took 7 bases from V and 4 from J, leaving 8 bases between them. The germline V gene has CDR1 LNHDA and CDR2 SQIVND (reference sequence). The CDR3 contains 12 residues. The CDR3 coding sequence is TGTGCCAGTATAAGTTGGTACAATGAGCAGTTCTTC. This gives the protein CASISWYNEQFF.

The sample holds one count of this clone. The CDR3 spells CASSPRDATYSNQPQHF. CDR3 nucleotide sequence: TGTGCCAGCAGCCCCCGGGACGCTACTTATAGCAATCAGCCCCAGCATTTT. The rearrangement joins TRBV7-8 to TRBJ1-5, with D perhaps TRBD1 (5 bases). The CDR3 runs to 17 residues. The V and J ends lost 5 bases and 0 bases respectively, with 17 bases between them. Germline-derived CDR1 and CDR2 are SGHVS and FQNEAQ.

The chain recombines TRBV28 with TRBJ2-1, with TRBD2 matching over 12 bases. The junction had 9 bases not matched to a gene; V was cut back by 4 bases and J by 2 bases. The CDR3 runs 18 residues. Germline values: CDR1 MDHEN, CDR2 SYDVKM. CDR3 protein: CASSSGTSGPPPYNEQFF. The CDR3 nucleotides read TGTGCCAGCAGTTCGGGGACTAGCGGGCCCCCTCCCTACAATGAGCAGTTCTTC.

This chain's CDR3 is CASSLGPRGGHFSYEQYF. The CDR3 DNA reads as TGTGCCAGCAGCTTAGGACCCCGGGGGGGCCATTTCTCCTACGAGCAGTACTTC. This sequence joins TRBV7-9 and TRBJ2-7, with TRBD2 identical over 8 bases. The CDR3 is made up of 18 amino acids. V lost 1 base and J lost 0; bases outside the gene matches: 11. The V gene's germline CDR1 is SEHNR and CDR2 FQNEAQ (reference sequence).

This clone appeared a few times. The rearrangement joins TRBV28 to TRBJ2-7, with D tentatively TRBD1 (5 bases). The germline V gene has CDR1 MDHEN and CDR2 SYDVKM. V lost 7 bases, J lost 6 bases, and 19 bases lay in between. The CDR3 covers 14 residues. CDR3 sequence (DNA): TGTGCCAGCAACACCCCCAGCAGGGTGGGCGAGCAGTACTTC. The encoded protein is CASNTPSRVGEQYF. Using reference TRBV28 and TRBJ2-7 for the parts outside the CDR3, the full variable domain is DVKVTQSSRYLVKRTGEKVFLECVQDMDHENMFWYRQDPGLGLRLIYFSYDVKMKEKGDIPEGYSVSREKKERFSLILESASTNQTSMYLCASNTPSRVGEQYFGPGTRLTVT.

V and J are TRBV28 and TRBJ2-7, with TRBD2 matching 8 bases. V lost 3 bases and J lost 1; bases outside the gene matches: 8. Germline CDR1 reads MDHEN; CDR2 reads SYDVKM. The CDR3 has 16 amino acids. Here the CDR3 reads CASSFGLAELSYEQYF. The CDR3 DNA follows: TGTGCCAGCAGTTTTGGACTAGCAGAACTTTCCTACGAGCAGTACTTC.

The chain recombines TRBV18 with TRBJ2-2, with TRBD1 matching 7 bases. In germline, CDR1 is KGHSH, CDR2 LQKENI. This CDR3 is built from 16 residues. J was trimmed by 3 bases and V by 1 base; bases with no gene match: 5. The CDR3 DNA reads TGTGCCAGCTCACCACGGGTACAGGGGCACACCGGGGAGCTGTTTTTT. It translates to CASSPRVQGHTGELFF.

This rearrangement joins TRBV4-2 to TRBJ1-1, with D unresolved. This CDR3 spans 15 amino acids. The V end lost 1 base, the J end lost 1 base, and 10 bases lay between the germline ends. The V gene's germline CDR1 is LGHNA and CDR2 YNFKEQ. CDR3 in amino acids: CASSQGGRRNTEAFF. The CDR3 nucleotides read TGTGCCAGCAGCCAAGGCGGGAGACGGAACACTGAAGCTTTCTTT.

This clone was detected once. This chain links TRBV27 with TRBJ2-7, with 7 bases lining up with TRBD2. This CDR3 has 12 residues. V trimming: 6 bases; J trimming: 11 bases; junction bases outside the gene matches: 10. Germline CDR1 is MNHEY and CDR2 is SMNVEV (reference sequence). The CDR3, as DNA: TGTGCCAGCAGGACCTCGGGAGGCAGTGAGTACTTC. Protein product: CASRTSGGSEYF.

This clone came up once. CDR3 protein: CASSPLMGSYNEQFF. The DNA for the CDR3 is TGTGCCAGCAGCCCCCTCATGGGCTCCTACAATGAGCAGTTCTTC. The chain combines TRBV5-4 with TRBJ2-1; D unclear. This CDR3 region has 15 residues. The germline V gene has CDR1 SGHNT and CDR2 YYREEE (reference sequence). V was pared by 4 bases and J by 0 bases, with 11 bases between.

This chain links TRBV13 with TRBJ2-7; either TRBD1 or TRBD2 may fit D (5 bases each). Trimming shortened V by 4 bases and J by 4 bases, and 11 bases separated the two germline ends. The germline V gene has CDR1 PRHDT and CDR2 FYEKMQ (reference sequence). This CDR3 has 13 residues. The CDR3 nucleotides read TGTGCCAGCAGCTCCCTGGGGGTTTACGAGCAGTACTTC. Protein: CASSSLGVYEQYF. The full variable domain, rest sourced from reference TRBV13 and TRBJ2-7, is AAGVIQSPRHLIKEKRETATLKCYPIPRHDTVYWYQQGPGQDPQFLISFYEKMQSDKGSIPDRFSAQQFSDYHSELNMSSLELGDSALYFCASSSLGVYEQYFGPGTRLTVT.

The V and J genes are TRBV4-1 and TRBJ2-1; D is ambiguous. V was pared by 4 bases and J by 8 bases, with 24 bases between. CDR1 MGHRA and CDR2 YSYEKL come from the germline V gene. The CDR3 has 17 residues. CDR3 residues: CASSPTISRKVDYEQFF. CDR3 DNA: TGCGCCAGCAGCCCTACCATCTCGCGGAAGGTTGATTATGAGCAGTTCTTC.

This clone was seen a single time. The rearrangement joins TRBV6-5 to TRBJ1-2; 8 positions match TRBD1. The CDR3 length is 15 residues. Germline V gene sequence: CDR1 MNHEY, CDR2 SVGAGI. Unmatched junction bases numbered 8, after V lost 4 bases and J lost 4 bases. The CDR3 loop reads CASSSTKDRAYGYTF. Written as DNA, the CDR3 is TGTGCCAGCAGTTCGACTAAGGACAGGGCCTATGGCTACACCTTC.

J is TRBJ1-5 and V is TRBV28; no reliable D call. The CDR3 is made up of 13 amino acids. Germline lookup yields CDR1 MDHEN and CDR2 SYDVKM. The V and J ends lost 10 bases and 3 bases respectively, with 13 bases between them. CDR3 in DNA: TGTGCCACCAGCGGGAGTAACAATCAGCCCCAGCATTTT. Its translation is CATSGSNNQPQHF.

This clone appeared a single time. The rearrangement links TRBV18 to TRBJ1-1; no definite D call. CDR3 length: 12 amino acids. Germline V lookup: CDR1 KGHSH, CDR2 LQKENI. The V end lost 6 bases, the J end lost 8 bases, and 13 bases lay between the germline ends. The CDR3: CASSPAGREAFF. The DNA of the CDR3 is TGTGCCAGCTCTCCGGCGGGGAGGGAAGCTTTCTTT.

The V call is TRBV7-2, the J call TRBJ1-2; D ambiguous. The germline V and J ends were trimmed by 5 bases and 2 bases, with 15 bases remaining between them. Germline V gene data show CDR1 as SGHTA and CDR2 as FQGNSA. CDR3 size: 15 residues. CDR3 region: CASSPRRRANYGYTF. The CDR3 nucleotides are TGTGCCAGCAGCCCACGGCGAAGGGCCAACTATGGCTACACCTTC.

The CDR3 protein is CSVVGQGLAIEQYF. The CDR3 DNA is TGCAGCGTTGTCGGACAGGGACTAGCGATCGAGCAGTACTTC. This sequence joins TRBV29-1 and TRBJ2-7, with 10 positions matching TRBD2. Germline V lookup: CDR1 SQVTM, CDR2 ANQGSEA. Trimming at V came to 4 bases and at J to 6 bases, leaving 9 bases not matched to a gene. This CDR3 has 14 residues.

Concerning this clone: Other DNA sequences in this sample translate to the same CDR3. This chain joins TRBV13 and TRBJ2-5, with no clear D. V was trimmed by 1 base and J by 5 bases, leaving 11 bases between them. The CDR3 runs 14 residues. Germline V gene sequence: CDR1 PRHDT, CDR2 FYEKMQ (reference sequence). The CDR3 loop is CASSLDRVRETQYF. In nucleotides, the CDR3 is TGTGCCAGCAGCTTAGACCGGGTTAGGGAGACCCAGTACTTC. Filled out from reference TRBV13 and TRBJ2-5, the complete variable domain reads AAGVIQSPRHLIKEKRETATLKCYPIPRHDTVYWYQQGPGQDPQFLISFYEKMQSDKGSIPDRFSAQQFSDYHSELNMSSLELGDSALYFCASSLDRVRETQYFGPGTRLLVL.

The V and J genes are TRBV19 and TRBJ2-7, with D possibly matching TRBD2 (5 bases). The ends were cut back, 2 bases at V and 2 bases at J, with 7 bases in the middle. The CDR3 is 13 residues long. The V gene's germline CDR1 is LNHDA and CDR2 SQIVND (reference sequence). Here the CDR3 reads CASSITGTYEQYF. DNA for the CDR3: TGTGCCAGTAGTATAACGGGGACCTACGAGCAGTACTTC. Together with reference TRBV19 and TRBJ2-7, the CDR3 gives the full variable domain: DGGITQSPKYLFRKEGQNVTLSCEQNLNHDAMYWYRQDPGQGLRLIYYSQIVNDFQKGDIAEGYSVSREKKESFPLTVTSAQKNPTAFYLCASSITGTYEQYFGPGTRLTVT.

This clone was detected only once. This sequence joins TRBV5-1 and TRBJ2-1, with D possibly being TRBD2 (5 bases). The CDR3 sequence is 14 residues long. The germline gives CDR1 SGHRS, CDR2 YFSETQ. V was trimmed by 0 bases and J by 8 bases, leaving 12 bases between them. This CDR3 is CASSLVGVMDEQFF. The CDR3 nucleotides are TGCGCCAGCAGCTTGGTCGGGGTAATGGATGAGCAGTTCTTC.

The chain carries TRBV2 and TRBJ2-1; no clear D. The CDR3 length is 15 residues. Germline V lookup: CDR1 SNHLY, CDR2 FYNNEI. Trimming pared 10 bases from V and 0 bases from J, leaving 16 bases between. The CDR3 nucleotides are TGTGCCAATAAGGACGGGTTCGGCTCCTACAATGAGCAGTTCTTC. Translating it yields CANKDGFGSYNEQFF.

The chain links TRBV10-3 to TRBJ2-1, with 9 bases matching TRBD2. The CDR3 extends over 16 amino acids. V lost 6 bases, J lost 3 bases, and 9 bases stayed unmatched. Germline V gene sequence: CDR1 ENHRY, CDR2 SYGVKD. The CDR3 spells CAISGLGREGYNEQFF. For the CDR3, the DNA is TGTGCCATCAGCGGCCTCGGGCGGGAGGGCTACAATGAGCAGTTCTTC.

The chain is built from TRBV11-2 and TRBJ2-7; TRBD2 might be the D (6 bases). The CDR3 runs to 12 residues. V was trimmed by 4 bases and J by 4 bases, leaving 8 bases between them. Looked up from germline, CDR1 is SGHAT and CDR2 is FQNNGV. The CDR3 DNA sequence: TGTGCCAGCAGCTCGGGACTTTACGAGCAGTACTTC. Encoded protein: CASSSGLYEQYF.

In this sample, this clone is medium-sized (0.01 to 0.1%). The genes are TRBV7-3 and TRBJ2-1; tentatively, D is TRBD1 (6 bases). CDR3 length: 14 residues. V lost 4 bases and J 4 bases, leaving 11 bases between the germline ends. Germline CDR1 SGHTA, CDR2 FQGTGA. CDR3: CASSSDSVYNEQFF. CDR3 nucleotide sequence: TGTGCCAGCAGCTCGGACAGCGTATACAATGAGCAGTTCTTC.

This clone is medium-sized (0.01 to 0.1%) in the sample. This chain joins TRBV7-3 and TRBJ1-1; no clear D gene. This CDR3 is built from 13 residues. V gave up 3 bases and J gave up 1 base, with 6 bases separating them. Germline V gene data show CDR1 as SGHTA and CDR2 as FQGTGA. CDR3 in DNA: TGTGCCAGCAGCTTTTTGAAGAACACTGAAGCTTTCTTT. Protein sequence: CASSFLKNTEAFF.

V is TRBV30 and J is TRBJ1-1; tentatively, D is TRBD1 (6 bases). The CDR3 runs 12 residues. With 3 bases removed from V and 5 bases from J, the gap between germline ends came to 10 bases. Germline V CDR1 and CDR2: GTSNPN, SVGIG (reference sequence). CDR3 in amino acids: CAWRQGITEAFF. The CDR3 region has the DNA TGTGCCTGGAGGCAGGGGATAACTGAAGCTTTCTTT.

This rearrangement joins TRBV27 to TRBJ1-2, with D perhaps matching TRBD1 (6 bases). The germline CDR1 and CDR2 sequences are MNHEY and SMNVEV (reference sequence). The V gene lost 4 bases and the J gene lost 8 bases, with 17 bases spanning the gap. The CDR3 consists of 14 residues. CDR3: CASSWAGADGGYTF. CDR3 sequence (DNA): TGTGCCAGCAGTTGGGCGGGGGCGGACGGGGGCTACACCTTC.

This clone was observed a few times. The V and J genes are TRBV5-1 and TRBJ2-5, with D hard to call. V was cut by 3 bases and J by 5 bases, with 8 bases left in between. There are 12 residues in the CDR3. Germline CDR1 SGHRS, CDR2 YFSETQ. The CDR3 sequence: CASSSNGETQYF. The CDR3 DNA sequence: TGCGCCAGCAGCTCGAATGGGGAGACCCAGTACTTC.

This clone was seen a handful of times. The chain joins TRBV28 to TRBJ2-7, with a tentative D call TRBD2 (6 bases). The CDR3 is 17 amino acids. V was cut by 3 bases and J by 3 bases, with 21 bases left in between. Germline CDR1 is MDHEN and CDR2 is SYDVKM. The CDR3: CASSFSRWGLSDYEQYF. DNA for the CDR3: TGTGCCAGCAGTTTTAGTAGGTGGGGACTTTCTGACTACGAGCAGTACTTC.